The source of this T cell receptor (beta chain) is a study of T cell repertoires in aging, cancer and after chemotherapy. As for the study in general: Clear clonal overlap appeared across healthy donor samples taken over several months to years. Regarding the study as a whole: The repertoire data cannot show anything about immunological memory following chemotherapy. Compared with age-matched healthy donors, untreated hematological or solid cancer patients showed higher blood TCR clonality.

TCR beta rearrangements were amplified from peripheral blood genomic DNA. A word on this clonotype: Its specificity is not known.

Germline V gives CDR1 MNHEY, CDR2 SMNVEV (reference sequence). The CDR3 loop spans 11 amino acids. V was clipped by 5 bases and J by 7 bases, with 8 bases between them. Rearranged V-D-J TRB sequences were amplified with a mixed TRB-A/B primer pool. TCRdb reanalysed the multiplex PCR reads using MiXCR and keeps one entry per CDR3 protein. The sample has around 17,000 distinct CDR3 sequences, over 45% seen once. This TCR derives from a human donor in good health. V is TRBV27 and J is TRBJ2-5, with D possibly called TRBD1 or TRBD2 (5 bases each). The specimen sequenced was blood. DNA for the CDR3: TGTGCCAGCAGTGGGGGTGGGACCCAGTACTTC. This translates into CASSGGGTQYF.